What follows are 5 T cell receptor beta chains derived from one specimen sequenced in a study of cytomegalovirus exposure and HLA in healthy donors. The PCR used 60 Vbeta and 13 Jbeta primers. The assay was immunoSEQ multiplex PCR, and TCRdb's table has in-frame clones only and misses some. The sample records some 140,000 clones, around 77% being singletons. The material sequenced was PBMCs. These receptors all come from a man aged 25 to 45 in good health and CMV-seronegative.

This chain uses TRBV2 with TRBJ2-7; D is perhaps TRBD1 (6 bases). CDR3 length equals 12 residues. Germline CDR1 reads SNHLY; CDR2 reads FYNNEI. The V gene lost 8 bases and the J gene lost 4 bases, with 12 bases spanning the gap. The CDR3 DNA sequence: TGTGCCAGCGTTCAGGGGCGGTACGAGCAGTACTTC. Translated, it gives CASVQGRYEQYF.

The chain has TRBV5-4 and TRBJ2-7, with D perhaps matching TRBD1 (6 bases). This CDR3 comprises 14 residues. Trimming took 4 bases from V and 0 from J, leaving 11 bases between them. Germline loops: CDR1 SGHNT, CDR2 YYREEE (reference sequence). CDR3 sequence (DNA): TGTGCCAGCAGCCCAGCAGGGGCCTCCTACGAGCAGTACTTC. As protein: CASSPAGASYEQYF. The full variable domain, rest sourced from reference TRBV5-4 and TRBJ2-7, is ETGVTQSPTHLIKTRGQQVTLRCSSQSGHNTVSWYQQALGQGPQFIFQYYREEENGRGNFPPRFSGLQFPNYSSELNVNALELDDSALYLCASSPAGASYEQYFGPGTRLTVT.

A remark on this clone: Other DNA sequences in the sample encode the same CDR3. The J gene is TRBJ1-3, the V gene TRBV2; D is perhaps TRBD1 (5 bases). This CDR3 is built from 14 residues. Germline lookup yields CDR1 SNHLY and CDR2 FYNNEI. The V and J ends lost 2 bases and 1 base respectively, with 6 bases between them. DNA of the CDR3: TGTGCCAGCAGTGAACAGGGATCTGGAAACACCATATATTTT. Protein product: CASSEQGSGNTIYF.

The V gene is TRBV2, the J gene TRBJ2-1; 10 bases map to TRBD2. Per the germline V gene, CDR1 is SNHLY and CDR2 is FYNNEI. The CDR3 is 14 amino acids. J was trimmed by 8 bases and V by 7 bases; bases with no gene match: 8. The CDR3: CASKGGTSVDEQFF. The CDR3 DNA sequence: TGTGCCAGCAAGGGAGGGACTAGCGTCGATGAGCAGTTCTTC.

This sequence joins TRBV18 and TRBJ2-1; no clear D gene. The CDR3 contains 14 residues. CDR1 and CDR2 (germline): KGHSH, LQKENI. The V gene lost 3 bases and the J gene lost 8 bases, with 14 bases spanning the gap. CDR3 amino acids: CASSPSLTRDEQFF. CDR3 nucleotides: TGTGCCAGCTCACCTTCATTGACTCGAGATGAGCAGTTCTTC.